The rows below give T cell receptor beta chains drawn from one sample of a study of blood T cell repertoires in COVID-19. Sequencing was performed with immunoSEQ multiplex PCR; in TCRdb, only in-frame clones are kept and a portion is missing. The repertoire holds more than 95,000 clones, with around 83% as singletons. Sequencing used peripheral blood. These receptors all come from a woman over 75 with active or convalescent COVID-19. The CDR3 runs from the conserved cysteine through the conserved F or W. A D gene is named only where the DNA matches it firmly. Only some rows state a clone size, as once, few, many or a class for expanded clones.

d_gene	v_gene	abundance	j_gene	CDR3nt	CDR3aa
.	TRBV30	.	TRBJ2-3	TGTGCCTGGGGCTCTTTTGGTGGCTTCACAGATACGCAGTATTTT	CAWGSFGGFTDTQYF
TRBD1	TRBV2	.	TRBJ2-3	TGTGCCAGCAGAGAAAGGACAGGTAATGCGGATACGCAGTATTTT	CASRERTGNADTQYF
.	TRBV12-5	.	TRBJ1-1	TGTGCTAGTGCCCGCCGGGAGATGAACACTGAAGCTTTCTTT	CASARREMNTEAFF
TRBD2	TRBV19	.	TRBJ2-1	TGTGCCAGTAGTGGTTTAGCGGGGGGGCCGCATGAGCAGTTCTTC	CASSGLAGGPHEQFF
.	TRBV18	.	TRBJ2-2	TGTGCCAGCTCACCGAGTCAGGAGAACACCGGGGAGCTGTTTTTT	CASSPSQENTGELFF
.	TRBV10-3	.	TRBJ1-6	TGTGCCATCAGTGACACAGGGAATTCACCCCTCCACTTT	CAISDTGNSPLHF
TRBD1	TRBV27	once	TRBJ1-4	TGTGCCACCAGGGACAGGAATAATGAAAAACTGTTTTTT	CATRDRNNEKLFF
TRBD1	TRBV27	.	TRBJ1-6	TGTGCCAGCAGAATCGGGACAGGGGGGATCTCCTATAATTCACCCCTCCACTTT	CASRIGTGGISYNSPLHF
TRBD1	TRBV2	.	TRBJ1-1	TGTGCCAGCAGTATACAGGGGAGTGACACTGAAGCTTTCTTT	CASSIQGSDTEAFF
TRBD2	TRBV7-2	.	TRBJ2-3	TGTGCCAGCCGCCTGGGGCGGGGGGGCAAAAATACGCAGTATTTT	CASRLGRGGKNTQYF
TRBD2	TRBV28	.	TRBJ2-3	TGTGCCAGCAGTTTCGCGGGAGCAAGCACAGATACGCAGTATTTT	CASSFAGASTDTQYF
TRBD1	TRBV19	once	TRBJ1-1	TGTGCCAGTTTGGGTGGACAGGGGTACACTGAAGCTTTCTTT	CASLGGQGYTEAFF
.	TRBV7-2	.	TRBJ1-2	TGTGCCAGCAGCTTAGAAGAGGGTGTTGGCTACACCTTC	CASSLEEGVGYTF
TRBD1	TRBV5-1	.	TRBJ2-1	TGCGCCAGCAGCTTAAGTGGACAGGGGGGCTACAATGAGCAGTTCTTC	CASSLSGQGGYNEQFF
.	TRBV5-1	.	TRBJ1-2	TGCGCCAGCAGCGGGGACAAGAGTAACTATGGCTACACCTTC	CASSGDKSNYGYTF
.	TRBV7-9	.	TRBJ1-1	TGTGCCAGCAGCCCGGCAGACAGTTTCGAGAACACTGAAGCTTTCTTT	CASSPADSFENTEAFF
TRBD2	TRBV7-6	.	TRBJ2-5	TGTGCCAGCAGCCCGACCCAACTAGCGGGAAGCACCCAGTACTTC	CASSPTQLAGSTQYF
.	TRBV6-5	.	TRBJ1-1	TGTGCCAGCAGTTACGGCGGAGAGAACATGAACACTGAAGCTTTCTTT	CASSYGGENMNTEAFF
TRBD2	TRBV19	.	TRBJ2-2	TGTGCCAGTAGTATGGTCCTAGCGGGAGGTCCGAACACCGGGGAGCTGTTTTTT	CASSMVLAGGPNTGELFF
TRBD1	TRBV28	.	TRBJ1-4	TGTGCCAGCAGTTTATTTGGGACAGGGGGGGAAAAACTGTTTTTT	CASSLFGTGGEKLFF
.	TRBV5-5	.	TRBJ2-7	TGTGCCAGCAGCTTGTCGAGTGGTCCTAGCTCCTACGAGCAGTACTTC	CASSLSSGPSSYEQYF
.	TRBV5-1	.	TRBJ1-3	TGCGCCAGCAGCGAACAGGGACCGTCCTCTGGAAACACCATATATTTT	CASSEQGPSSGNTIYF
.	TRBV2	.	TRBJ1-1	TGTGCCAGCACCCGATCAGCCCTCAGGGTGGACACTGAAGCTTTCTTT	CASTRSALRVDTEAFF
.	TRBV7-2	.	TRBJ1-1	TGTGCCAGCAGCTTAGGCAGCCCAGGGTTGAACACTGAAGCTTTCTTT	CASSLGSPGLNTEAFF
.	TRBV6-1	.	TRBJ2-5	TGTGCCAGCAGTGAATCGGGGAGGGAGACCCAGTACTTC	CASSESGRETQYF
.	TRBV5-5	once	TRBJ2-5	TGTGCCAGCAGCTTGGCTCCGGAGACCCAGTACTTC	CASSLAPETQYF
TRBD2	TRBV5-4	.	TRBJ2-1	TGTGCCAGCAGCTCAGCGGGACCAAACAATGAGCAGTTCTTC	CASSSAGPNNEQFF
TRBD1	TRBV7-2	.	TRBJ1-2	TGTGCCAGCAGCTCGGGACAGGGGGCCTATGGCTACACCTTC	CASSSGQGAYGYTF
.	TRBV19	.	TRBJ1-2	TGTGCCAGTAGGGGGAGGGAAGGGGATGGCTACACCTTC	CASRGREGDGYTF
TRBD2	TRBV7-3	.	TRBJ2-3	TGTGCCAGCAGCCCCAGGAGATCCGCCGGTAGCGGGAGGGCCCCCACAGATACGCAGTATTTT	CASSPRRSAGSGRAPTDTQYF
.	TRBV3-1/TRBV3-2	.	TRBJ2-5	TGTGCCAGCAGCCAATCGGACTACTACCAAGAGACCCAGTACTTC	CASSQSDYYQETQYF
TRBD2	TRBV30	few	TRBJ2-7	TGTGCCTGGAGTCTCCAGCGGGAAATTTACGAGCAGTACTTC	CAWSLQREIYEQYF
TRBD1	TRBV12-5	.	TRBJ1-2	TGTGCTAGTGCCACGGGACAGGGATATGGCTACACCTTC	CASATGQGYGYTF
TRBD2	TRBV24-1	.	TRBJ2-5	TGTGCCACCAGTAGCGGGAGGGCCGCGTATGGTCCCCAGTACTTC	CATSSGRAAYGPQYF
TRBD1	TRBV19	.	TRBJ2-7	TGTGCCAGTAGTATAGGGACAGGGAACCCCTACGAGCAGTACTTC	CASSIGTGNPYEQYF
TRBD2	TRBV11-2	.	TRBJ2-1	TGTGCCAGCAGCGCATCACCGGGACTAGCTACCTATGAGCAGTTCTTC	CASSASPGLATYEQFF
TRBD1	TRBV19	.	TRBJ1-5	TGTGCCAGTAGTATAGATGCTATCGACAGGGCTTGGTATAATCAGCCCCAGCATTTT	CASSIDAIDRAWYNQPQHF
TRBD2	TRBV6-5	.	TRBJ2-3	TGTGCCAGCGTCAATAGCGGGGGGCCCCCAGATACGCAGTATTTT	CASVNSGGPPDTQYF
.	TRBV15	few	TRBJ2-1	TGTGCCACCAGCAGCGAACTGGAGGCCTTCAATGAGCAGTTCTTC	CATSSELEAFNEQFF
TRBD1	TRBV6-6	.	TRBJ1-4	TGTGCCAGCAGTCCACCCCGGACAGGGAATGAAAAACTGTTTTTT	CASSPPRTGNEKLFF
.	TRBV5-6	.	TRBJ2-7	TGTGCCAGCAGCTCCGCTCTCCGTGTTCAGGGTAAAACCTACGAGCAGTACTTC	CASSSALRVQGKTYEQYF
TRBD1	TRBV30	once	TRBJ1-5	TGTGCCTGGAGTGTAGGACAGGGCAATCAGCCCCAGCATTTT	CAWSVGQGNQPQHF